These 21 T cell receptor beta chains originate from one sample sequenced in a study of T-cell memory formation after mild COVID-19. TCRdb ran MiXCR on the 5' RACE reads and lists one entry per CDR3 protein. The profile covers some 290,000 distinct CDR3 sequences, with 16% appearing a single time and roughly 23% taken by the ten largest. Sequencing used PBMCs or a T cell subset sorted from them (not recorded which). These receptors originate from a man aged 18-30 years who had mild COVID-19 (a few samples of this study predate the infection). Cell type and time point are not known.

The chain's CDR3 is CASRGSGGAFNEQFF. DNA of the CDR3: TGCGCCAGCAGGGGGAGCGGGGGGGCCTTTAATGAGCAGTTCTTC. The chain links TRBV4-1 to TRBJ2-1, with 10 positions matching TRBD2. Germline CDR1 is MGHRA and CDR2 is YSYEKL. The CDR3 runs 15 residues. The J segment lost 7 bases and the V segment lost 6 bases, leaving 9 bases of the junction unmatched.

This clonotype was seen more than once but under ten times. V usage is TRBV12-3 or TRBV12-4 and J usage is TRBJ2-7, with D possibly matching TRBD2 (7 bases). V was shortened by 7 bases and J by 3 bases, with 13 bases between the two germline ends. The CDR3 length is 13 residues. The CDR3 spells CASTTRGGYEQYF. The CDR3 DNA reads TGTGCCAGCACCACTAGGGGGGGCTACGAGCAGTACTTC.

The chain carries TRBV7-9 and TRBJ1-1; 10 bases match TRBD1. Germline V gene data show CDR1 as SEHNR and CDR2 as FQNEAQ (reference sequence). CDR3 length: 15 residues. V lost 6 bases and J lost 5; bases outside the gene matches: 9. The CDR3 sequence: CASRGDRGRRTEAFF. In DNA, the CDR3 is TGTGCCAGCAGGGGAGACAGGGGGCGCAGAACTGAAGCTTTCTTT.

The genes are TRBV27 and TRBJ2-5, with 7 bases that match TRBD2. The V gene's germline CDR1 is MNHEY and CDR2 SMNVEV (reference sequence). V shed 6 bases and J 4 bases; nucleotides not matched to a gene: 8. The CDR3 sequence is 14 residues long. CDR3 sequence reads: CASSLRGVGETQYF. The CDR3 DNA follows: TGTGCCAGCAGCCTACGGGGGGTGGGAGAGACCCAGTACTTC.

This clonotype was seen more than once but under ten times. The rearrangement joins TRBV5-6 to TRBJ2-5, with D unclear. V gave up 0 bases and J gave up 3 bases, with 6 bases separating them. The CDR3 loop spans 13 amino acids. Looked up from germline, CDR1 is SGHDT and CDR2 is YYEEEE. CDR3 nucleotides: TGTGCCAGCAGCTTGGTATCGGAAGAGACCCAGTACTTC. It specifies CASSLVSEETQYF.

The genes are TRBV4-1 and TRBJ2-3, with D uncertain. Germline CDR1 MGHRA, CDR2 YSYEKL. The CDR3 length is 15 residues. Trimming stripped 1 base from V and 4 bases from J, with 12 bases between. The CDR3 coding sequence is TGCGCCAGCAGCCAAGCGTTGATAGCTTCAGATACGCAGTATTTT. It translates to CASSQALIASDTQYF.

The chain employs TRBV28 and TRBJ2-3; 7 bases agree with TRBD2. This CDR3 is built from 14 residues. Germline-derived CDR1 and CDR2 are MDHEN and SYDVKM. V dropped 3 bases and J dropped 3; count of bases not matched to a gene: 3. The CDR3 DNA reads as TGTGCCAGCAGTTTGCGGGGGATTACAGATACGCAGTATTTT. This encodes CASSLRGITDTQYF.

The chain joins TRBV5-1 to TRBJ2-7; D remains unclear. V shed 3 bases and J shed 4 bases, with 20 bases lying between them. Germline-derived CDR1 and CDR2 are SGHRS and YFSETQ. The CDR3 extends over 16 amino acids. This CDR3 reads CASSWNLPDVSYEQYV. The CDR3 DNA follows: TGCGCCAGCAGCTGGAACCTACCAGACGTCTCTTACGAGCAGTACGTC.

This clonotype has just a few counts. The V and J genes are TRBV12-3 or TRBV12-4 and TRBJ2-3; D call uncertain. Trimming pared 0 bases from V and 2 bases from J, leaving 9 bases between. The CDR3 extends over 15 amino acids. The CDR3 DNA sequence: TGTGCCAGCAGTTTAGCACCTACCCCCACAGATACGCAGTATTTT. This codes for CASSLAPTPTDTQYF.

This clonotype was seen many times. V gene TRBV12-3 or TRBV12-4 combines with J gene TRBJ2-1, with 8 positions matching TRBD1. The CDR3 covers 14 residues. The junction had 4 bases not matched to a gene; V was cut back by 1 base and J by 8 bases. The CDR3 sequence: CASSLGAGGYEQFF. The CDR3 DNA is TGTGCCAGCAGTTTAGGGGCAGGGGGCTATGAGCAGTTCTTC.

In this sample, this clonotype turned up a few times. The chain couples TRBV6-1 to TRBJ2-6; D is unresolved. CDR1 is MNHNS and CDR2 is SASEGT in the germline V gene. This CDR3 contains 14 residues. V lost 4 bases, J lost 1 base, and 5 bases lay in between. The CDR3 DNA is TGTGCCAGCAGTGTGCTTTCTGGGGCCAACGTCCTGACTTTC. Its protein product is CASSVLSGANVLTF.

V and J are TRBV28 and TRBJ2-1; 10 bases match TRBD2. Germline V gives CDR1 MDHEN, CDR2 SYDVKM. CDR3 size: 15 residues. V was pared by 4 bases and J by 10 bases, with 10 bases of the junction left unmatched. The chain's CDR3 is CASSWAAGGPEEQFF. CDR3 sequence (DNA): TGTGCCAGCAGTTGGGCAGCGGGGGGGCCCGAAGAGCAGTTCTTC.

This clonotype has just a few counts. J is TRBJ2-2 and V is TRBV4-1; tentatively, D is TRBD2 (5 bases). CDR1 and CDR2 from the germline V gene are MGHRA and YSYEKL. V was cut by 3 bases and J by 6 bases, with 11 bases left in between. This CDR3 is 14 amino acids long. The CDR3 DNA sequence: TGCGCCAGCAGCCATCCCGGGATCGCCGGGGAGCTGTTTTTT. Translation: CASSHPGIAGELFF.

The rearrangement links TRBV15 to TRBJ2-5; the D is unclear. Germline CDR1 and CDR2: LNHNV and YYDKDF (reference sequence). The CDR3 contains 12 residues. Deletions cut 0 bases from V and 5 bases from J, with 4 bases between. The CDR3: CATSRDTETQYF. As DNA, the CDR3 is TGTGCCACCAGCAGAGATACGGAGACCCAGTACTTC.

This clonotype was seen only a few times. The chain joins TRBV5-1 to TRBJ2-7; 8 bases agree with TRBD1. J gave up 2 bases and V 4 bases, and 5 bases lay outside the gene matches. The CDR3 has 14 amino acids. The V gene's germline CDR1 is SGHRS and CDR2 YFSETQ. The CDR3 here is CASSNWGQAYEQYF. The CDR3 DNA reads TGCGCCAGCAGCAACTGGGGACAGGCCTACGAGCAGTACTTC. The variable domain in full, completed from reference TRBV5-1 and TRBJ2-7, reads KAGVTQTPRYLIKTRGQQVTLSCSPISGHRSVSWYQQTPGQGLQFLFEYFSETQRNKGNFPGRFSGRQFSNSRSEMNVSTLELGDSALYLCASSNWGQAYEQYFGPGTRLTVT.

There are many counts of this clonotype. The chain couples TRBV5-8 to TRBJ2-5; 11 nucleotides align to TRBD1. There are 14 residues in the CDR3. V lost 4 bases and J lost 4; bases outside the gene matches: 3. Germline V gives CDR1 SGHTS, CDR2 YDEGEE. This CDR3 reads CASSPGTGGETQYF. The CDR3 DNA is TGTGCCAGCAGCCCAGGGACAGGGGGAGAGACCCAGTACTTC.

The chain combines TRBV6-2 or TRBV6-3 with TRBJ2-1; 7 nucleotides align to TRBD1. The CDR3 spans 16 residues. Germline assignment: CDR1 MNHEY and CDR2 SVGEGT. Unmatched junction bases numbered 7, after V lost 5 bases and J lost 0 bases. The CDR3 region has the DNA TGTGCCAGCAGTCCCGACAGGGAAGGCTCCTACAATGAGCAGTTCTTC. Translating it yields CASSPDREGSYNEQFF.

The CDR3 DNA reads as TGTGCCACCGTGGACAGGGGGAAACACGAGCAGTACGTC. Protein sequence: CATVDRGKHEQYV. The chain recombines TRBV25-1 with TRBJ2-7; 10 bases map to TRBD1. CDR3 length: 13 residues. CDR1 MGHDK and CDR2 SYGVNS come from the germline V gene. J gave up 5 bases and V 10 bases, and 8 bases lay outside the gene matches.

Only a few counts were recorded for this clonotype. This chain links TRBV9 with TRBJ2-2; possible D gene TRBD1, 6 bases. From germline, CDR1 is SGDLS and CDR2 YYNGEE. Deletions cut 4 bases from V and 6 bases from J, with 16 bases between. The CDR3 totals 15 residues. This CDR3 is CASSRNGGRSGELFF. CDR3 nucleotide sequence: TGTGCCAGCAGCAGAAATGGGGGCAGGTCCGGGGAGCTGTTTTTT.

The rearrangement joins TRBV30 to TRBJ1-1; the D gene is possibly TRBD1 (5 bases). Germline CDR1 is GTSNPN and CDR2 is SVGIG (reference sequence). This CDR3 spans 12 amino acids. V lost 5 bases and J lost 6, with 13 bases in between. The chain's CDR3 is CAWADGAPEAFF. The CDR3 DNA reads TGTGCCTGGGCCGATGGGGCCCCTGAAGCTTTCTTT.

The J gene is TRBJ2-7, the V gene TRBV21-1. TRBV21-1 is an annotated pseudogene. CDR3 length: 13 residues. The CDR3 DNA follows: TGTGCCAGCAGCAAAGCACGGAACTACGAGCAGTACGTC. Translating gives CASSKARNYEQYV.